This T cell receptor (beta chain) came from a study of control samples from healthy donors and cancer patients (dated by TCRdb to about 2020). In this sample, this clone turned up a few times. No antigen is known for it. Base quality data are lacking; no much larger clone is found one base away. The library relied on the immunoSEQ multiplex PCR assay. TCRdb holds this immuneACCESS table with in-frame rearrangements only. Some clones are missing; in checked studies, unresolved V genes explain under half, and the rest has no known cause. This sample gives about 38,000 clones in total; around 82% of them show up just once. The top ten clones comprise approximately 21% of the sample. The CDR3 contains 12 residues, cysteine and phenylalanine counted. Only the CDR3 portion is preserved as DNA: 36 bases, with reading frame beginning at the first base. CDR1 and CDR2, looked up from the germline V gene, are SGHTA and FQGNSA. V is pared back by 4 bases and J by 3 bases, with 7 bases lying between the germline termini.

The chain is made from TRBV7-2 and TRBJ2-7; the D call is tentative, TRBD1 or TRBD2, as each matches 5 bases. The TCR was taken from a woman aged 55 to 70 with lung cancer. Sequencing used PBMCs. CDR3 reads: CASSSGHYEQYF. The DNA sequence is as follows: TGTGCCAGCAGCTCGGGGCACTACGAGCAGTACTTC. This CDR3, with the reference TRBV7-2 and TRBJ2-7 proteins standing in past its ends, gives the full variable domain GAGVSQSPSNKVTEKGKDVELRCDPISGHTALYWYRQSLGQGLEFLIYFQGNSAPDKSGLPSDRFSAERTGGSVSTLTIQRTQQEDSAVYLCASSSGHYEQYFGPGTRLTVT.